This passage covers 27 T cell receptor beta chains from one sample sequenced in a study of OX40 agonist ivuxolimab in advanced cancers. TCRdb keeps only in-frame clones here, not all; method: immunoSEQ multiplex PCR. The repertoire has 40,000 to 45,000 clones, about 80% of them found once; the top ten carry less than 5%. The source material was CD4+ or CD8+ T cells sorted from blood, sampled in a trial of the OX40 agonist ivuxolimab. These receptor sequences come from an adult with an advanced solid tumor such as melanoma, head and neck, liver or kidney cancer.

The chain employs TRBV5-6 and TRBJ2-5; D is unresolved. V was clipped by 0 bases and J by 5 bases, with 5 bases between them. CDR1 and CDR2 (germline): SGHDT, YYEEEE. The CDR3 has 12 residues. CDR3 amino acids: CASSLGMETQYF. For the CDR3, the DNA is TGTGCCAGCAGCTTGGGGATGGAGACCCAGTACTTC.

The chain employs TRBV11-1 and TRBJ2-4; D remains unclear. The V and J ends lost 10 bases and 0 bases respectively, with 13 bases between them. Germline CDR1 reads SGHAT; CDR2 reads FQDESV (reference sequence). The CDR3 runs to 14 residues. The CDR3 loop is CAISSTEAKNIQYF. The CDR3 DNA reads TGTGCCATCTCCTCCACAGAAGCCAAAAACATTCAGTACTTC.

Points on this clone: Other DNA sequences in this sample translate to the same CDR3. The chain joins TRBV4-1 to TRBJ2-7, with TRBD1 matching over 8 bases. V shed 5 bases, J shed 4 bases, and the junction held 13 bases outside the gene matches. CDR3 length: 16 residues. The V gene's germline CDR1 is MGHRA and CDR2 YSYEKL. The CDR3 protein is CASSRAPGQDPYEQYF. The CDR3 nucleotides are TGCGCCAGCAGCAGGGCTCCGGGACAGGACCCATACGAGCAGTACTTC.

The genes are TRBV5-6 and TRBJ1-3, with unresolved D. The CDR3 length is 16 residues. V dropped 0 bases and J dropped 1 base, with 11 bases sitting between them. The germline V gene encodes CDR1 SGHDT and CDR2 YYEEEE. CDR3 sequence: CASSLVGRGSGNTIYF. The CDR3 region has the DNA TGTGCCAGCAGCTTGGTAGGTAGAGGGTCTGGAAACACCATATATTTT.

The rearrangement joins TRBV6-5 to TRBJ2-3; tentative D call: TRBD2 (5 bases). Germline CDR1 and CDR2: MNHEY and SVGAGI. Trimming pared 5 bases from V and 2 bases from J, leaving 11 bases between. CDR3 size: 14 residues. CDR3 in DNA: TGTGCCAGCAGTGGGAGTTTCCCCACAGATACGCAGTATTTT. This translates into CASSGSFPTDTQYF.

This chain uses TRBV19 with TRBJ2-3, with a possible D match to TRBD1 (7 bases). This CDR3 region has 15 residues. With 6 bases removed from V and 4 bases from J, the gap between germline ends came to 17 bases. Germline values: CDR1 LNHDA, CDR2 SQIVND (reference sequence). Here the CDR3 reads CASRSRDSYADTQYF. The CDR3 DNA reads as TGTGCCAGTAGGTCGCGGGACAGCTACGCAGATACGCAGTATTTT.

This clone appeared a single time. The chain couples TRBV10-3 to TRBJ1-4; a possible D gene is TRBD1 (6 bases). With 7 bases removed from V and 8 bases from J, the gap between germline ends came to 14 bases. CDR1 and CDR2 (germline): ENHRY, SYGVKD. The CDR3 consists of 13 residues. The CDR3 DNA is TGTGCCATCACCGGGGGCGCCGGGGAAAAACTGTTTTTT. The encoded protein is CAITGGAGEKLFF.

The chain recombines TRBV29-1 with TRBJ2-7; D is undetermined. V shed 4 bases and J shed 5 bases, with 12 bases lying between them. This CDR3 region has 12 residues. The germline gives CDR1 SQVTM, CDR2 ANQGSEA. The CDR3: CSVGKGHDEQYF. The CDR3 DNA sequence: TGCAGCGTTGGAAAGGGCCACGACGAGCAGTACTTC.

This clone is medium-sized (0.01 to 0.1%). CDR3 in DNA: TGTGCCAGCAGTGAAGAGTTTGGGGGCTACGAGCAGTACTTC. This encodes CASSEEFGGYEQYF. The chain couples TRBV6-1 to TRBJ2-7; D tentatively fits TRBD1 or TRBD2 (5 bases each). The CDR3 runs 14 residues. Germline lookup yields CDR1 MNHNS and CDR2 SASEGT. The ends were cut back, 1 base at V and 3 bases at J, with 10 bases in the middle.

The rearrangement links TRBV6-5 to TRBJ1-5, with a weak D call TRBD1 (6 bases). From germline, CDR1 is MNHEY and CDR2 SVGAGI. Trimming stripped 6 bases from V and 5 bases from J, with 14 bases between. This CDR3 is built from 14 residues. The CDR3 DNA reads TGTGCCAGCAGGGACAGAAGAGCACATCAGCCCCAGCATTTT. Translated, it gives CASRDRRAHQPQHF.

The chain uses TRBV7-6 and TRBJ1-6, with D hard to call. The V end was cut by 2 bases, the J end by 8 bases, with 10 bases between. There are 14 residues in the CDR3. Germline CDR1 is SGHVS and CDR2 is FNYEAQ. CDR3 sequence: CASSLSGRDSPLHF. CDR3 nucleotides: TGTGCCAGCAGCTTATCCGGAAGAGATTCACCCCTCCACTTT.

The chain joins TRBV5-5 to TRBJ2-7; no firm D call. CDR3 size: 16 residues. The V and J ends lost 2 bases and 2 bases respectively, with 17 bases between them. CDR1 SGHKS and CDR2 YYEKEE come from the germline V gene (reference sequence). The CDR3, as DNA: TGTGCCAGCAGCTTCAGAGGCACAGAATCAACCTACGAGCAGTACTTC. Translating gives CASSFRGTESTYEQYF. Looking up the rest from reference TRBV5-5 and TRBJ2-7 gives the full variable domain: DAGVTQSPTHLIKTRGQQVTLRCSPISGHKSVSWYQQVLGQGPQFIFQYYEKEERGRGNFPDRFSARQFPNYSSELNVNALLLGDSALYLCASSFRGTESTYEQYFGPGTRLTVT.

The V gene is TRBV27, the J gene TRBJ2-3, with D possibly being TRBD2 (6 bases). Germline V gene lookup returns CDR1 MNHEY and CDR2 SMNVEV (reference sequence). The germline V and J ends were trimmed by 8 bases and 3 bases, with 18 bases remaining between them. CDR3 length: 15 residues. CDR3 residues: CASSGTRGTTDTQYF. The CDR3 nucleotides are TGTGCCAGCTCCGGGACGCGGGGCACGACAGATACGCAGTATTTT.

This clone occurred a few times. The chain's CDR3 is CASSVASRELREQFF. As DNA, the CDR3 is TGTGCCAGCAGCGTAGCATCTAGGGAGCTCCGTGAGCAGTTCTTC. This chain links TRBV9 with TRBJ2-1, with D perhaps matching TRBD2 (5 bases). The CDR3 loop spans 15 amino acids. V was pared by 0 bases and J by 9 bases, with 16 bases between. Germline V gene data show CDR1 as SGDLS and CDR2 as YYNGEE.

In this sample, this clone turned up a few times. The rearrangement joins TRBV9 to TRBJ1-5; D gene unclear. The V end was cut by 2 bases, the J end by 5 bases, with 5 bases between. Germline CDR1 SGDLS, CDR2 YYNGEE. CDR3 length equals 12 residues. CDR3 sequence: CASSVGDQPQHF. CDR3 bases: TGTGCCAGCAGCGTCGGCGATCAGCCCCAGCATTTT.

The chain links TRBV7-2 to TRBJ1-4, with 8 bases fitting TRBD1. Per germline, CDR1 SGHTA and CDR2 FQGNSA. CDR3 size: 19 residues. J lost 0 bases, V lost 5 bases, and 14 bases had no gene match. This CDR3 is CASSGGGQGGQATNEKLFF. The CDR3 nucleotides are TGTGCCAGCAGCGGTGGCGGACAGGGAGGGCAGGCAACTAATGAAAAACTGTTTTTT.

The V gene is TRBV6-5, the J gene TRBJ2-7, with D unresolved. Germline CDR1 reads MNHEY; CDR2 reads SVGAGI. The CDR3 runs to 13 residues. Trimming removed 4 bases at V and 6 bases at J, with 13 bases between. The DNA of the CDR3 is TGTGCCAGCAGTTCATTCGAATTTGGCGAGCAGTACTTC. It codes for CASSSFEFGEQYF.

This chain uses TRBV28 with TRBJ1-2, with 9 bases lining up with TRBD1. The V segment lost 4 bases and the J segment 4 bases; nucleotides outside the gene matches: 4. CDR1 is MDHEN and CDR2 is SYDVKM in the germline V gene. The CDR3 runs to 14 residues. The CDR3 sequence: CASSSGQGSYGYTF. The CDR3 bases are TGTGCCAGCAGTTCGGGACAGGGAAGCTATGGCTACACCTTC.

This clone turned up a few times. V and J are TRBV7-2 and TRBJ2-5; D gene unclear. Looked up from germline, CDR1 is SGHTA and CDR2 is FQGNSA. This CDR3 is built from 12 residues. V lost 5 bases and J lost 5, with 9 bases in between. The CDR3 here is CASSTFTETQYF. The CDR3 coding sequence is TGTGCCAGCAGCACCTTTACCGAGACCCAGTACTTC. Combining the CDR3 with reference TRBV7-2 and TRBJ2-5 gives the whole variable domain GAGVSQSPSNKVTEKGKDVELRCDPISGHTALYWYRQSLGQGLEFLIYFQGNSAPDKSGLPSDRFSAERTGGSVSTLTIQRTQQEDSAVYLCASSTFTETQYFGPGTRLLVL.

V gene TRBV5-4 combines with J gene TRBJ1-2, with D perhaps TRBD1 (5 bases). Trimming stripped 5 bases from V and 3 bases from J, with 14 bases between. Looked up from germline, CDR1 is SGHNT and CDR2 is YYREEE (reference sequence). The CDR3 consists of 14 residues. This chain's CDR3 is CASRSGGTHYGYTF. CDR3 bases: TGTGCCAGCAGATCCGGCGGGACCCACTATGGCTACACCTTC.

The chain joins TRBV25-1 to TRBJ2-7, with a possible D match to TRBD1 (6 bases). The germline CDR1 and CDR2 sequences are MGHDK and SYGVNS. The CDR3 spans 12 residues. The V and J ends lost 11 bases and 2 bases respectively, with 13 bases between them. CDR3 nucleotides: TGTGCCGGGACATGTGGGGCCTACGAGCAGTACTTC. Translation: CAGTCGAYEQYF.

The V and J genes are TRBV4-2 and TRBJ2-1; D ambiguous. The CDR3 length is 16 residues. The germline V gene has CDR1 LGHNA and CDR2 YNFKEQ. V was clipped by 0 bases and J by 5 bases, with 14 bases between them. Written as DNA, the CDR3 is TGTGCCAGCAGCCAAGATGCCCGTCGGGTTAACAATGAGCAGTTCTTC. Its protein is CASSQDARRVNNEQFF.

The V gene is TRBV10-3, the J gene TRBJ2-4; D is uncertain. Germline assignment: CDR1 ENHRY and CDR2 SYGVKD. CDR3 size: 14 residues. V shed 0 bases and J shed 1 base, with 4 bases lying between them. CDR3 nucleotide sequence: TGTGCCATCAGTGAGTCGAGTGCCAAAAACATTCAGTACTTC. It is translated as CAISESSAKNIQYF.

The chain joins TRBV11-2 to TRBJ1-6; D not certain. Per the germline V gene, CDR1 is SGHAT and CDR2 is FQNNGV. V lost 0 bases, J lost 7 bases, and 4 bases lay in between. The CDR3 covers 13 residues. Here the CDR3 reads CASSLEVNSPLHF. CDR3 DNA: TGTGCCAGCAGCTTAGAGGTCAATTCACCCCTCCACTTT.

The table lists this clone with a count of one. J is TRBJ2-3 and V is TRBV4-2; 9 nucleotides agree with TRBD1. Looked up from germline, CDR1 is LGHNA and CDR2 is YNFKEQ. The ends lost 3 bases at V and 4 bases at J; junction bases unmatched: 8. The CDR3 extends over 16 amino acids. The CDR3 protein is CASSQIPGQGADTQYF. The DNA for the CDR3 is TGTGCCAGCAGCCAGATACCGGGACAGGGTGCAGATACGCAGTATTTT.

The chain links TRBV7-9 to TRBJ1-6, with D uncertain. The CDR3 has 14 amino acids. V lost 5 bases, J lost 8 bases, and 13 bases lay in between. Looked up from germline, CDR1 is SEHNR and CDR2 is FQNEAQ (reference sequence). The CDR3 sequence: CASSLLSGDSPLHF. The CDR3 DNA reads TGTGCCAGCAGCCTCCTCAGTGGAGATTCACCCCTCCACTTT.

The gene calls are TRBV25-1 and TRBJ1-3; no clear D gene. From germline, CDR1 is MGHDK and CDR2 SYGVNS. The CDR3 sequence is 14 residues long. Trimming took 5 bases from V and 7 from J, leaving 15 bases between them. The CDR3 region is CASSNPGDLNTIYF. The DNA of the CDR3 is TGTGCCAGCAGTAACCCCGGAGATTTGAACACCATATATTTT.